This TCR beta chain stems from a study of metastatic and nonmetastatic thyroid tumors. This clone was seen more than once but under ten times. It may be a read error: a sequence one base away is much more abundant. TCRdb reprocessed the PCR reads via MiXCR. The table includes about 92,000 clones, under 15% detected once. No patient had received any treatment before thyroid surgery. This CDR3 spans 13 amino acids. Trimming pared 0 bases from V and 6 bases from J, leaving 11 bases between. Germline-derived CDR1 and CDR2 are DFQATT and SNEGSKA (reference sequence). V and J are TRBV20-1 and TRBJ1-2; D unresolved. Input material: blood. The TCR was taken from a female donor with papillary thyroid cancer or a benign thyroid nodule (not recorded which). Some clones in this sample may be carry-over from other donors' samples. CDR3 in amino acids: CSAREDQLDGYTF. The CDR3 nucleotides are TGCAGTGCTAGAGAAGACCAACTAGATGGCTACACCTTC.